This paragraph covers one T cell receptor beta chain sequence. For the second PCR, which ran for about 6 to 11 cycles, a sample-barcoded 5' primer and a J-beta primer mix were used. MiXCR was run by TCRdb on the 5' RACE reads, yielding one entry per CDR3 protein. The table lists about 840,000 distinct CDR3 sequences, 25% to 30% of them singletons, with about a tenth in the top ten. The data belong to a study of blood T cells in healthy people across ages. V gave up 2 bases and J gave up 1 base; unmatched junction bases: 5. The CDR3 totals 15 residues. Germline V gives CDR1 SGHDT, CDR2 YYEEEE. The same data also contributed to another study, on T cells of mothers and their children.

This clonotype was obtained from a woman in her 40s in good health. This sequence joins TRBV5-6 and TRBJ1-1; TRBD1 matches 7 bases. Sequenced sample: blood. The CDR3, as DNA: TGTGCCAGCAGCTTACAGGGGTTCTGGAACACTGAAGCTTTCTTT. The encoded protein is CASSLQGFWNTEAFF.